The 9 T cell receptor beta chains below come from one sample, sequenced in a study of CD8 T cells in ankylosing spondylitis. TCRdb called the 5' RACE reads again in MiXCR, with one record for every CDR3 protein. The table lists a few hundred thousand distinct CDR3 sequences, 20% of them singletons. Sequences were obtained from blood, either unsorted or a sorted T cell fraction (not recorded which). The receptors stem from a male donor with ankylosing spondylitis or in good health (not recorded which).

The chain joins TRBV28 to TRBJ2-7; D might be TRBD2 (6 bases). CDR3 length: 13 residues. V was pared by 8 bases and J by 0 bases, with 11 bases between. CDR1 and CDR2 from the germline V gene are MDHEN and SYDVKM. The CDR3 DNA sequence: TGTGCCAGCCGGACTATCGACTCCTACGAGCAGTACTTC. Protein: CASRTIDSYEQYF.

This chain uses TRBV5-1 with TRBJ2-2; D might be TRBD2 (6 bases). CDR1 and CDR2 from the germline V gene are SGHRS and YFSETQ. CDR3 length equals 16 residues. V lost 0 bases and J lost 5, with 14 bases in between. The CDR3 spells CASSLVQGGGTGELFF. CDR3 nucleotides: TGCGCCAGCAGCTTGGTGCAGGGAGGAGGGACCGGGGAGCTGTTTTTT.

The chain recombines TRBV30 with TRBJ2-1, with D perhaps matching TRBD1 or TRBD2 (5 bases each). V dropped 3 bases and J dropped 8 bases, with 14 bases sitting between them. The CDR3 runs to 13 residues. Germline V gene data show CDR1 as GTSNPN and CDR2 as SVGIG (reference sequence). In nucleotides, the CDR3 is TGTGCCTGGAGGGTTAGAGGGGTATATGAGCAGTTCTTC. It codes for CAWRVRGVYEQFF. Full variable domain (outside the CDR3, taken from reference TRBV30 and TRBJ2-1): SQTIHQWPATLVQPVGSPLSLECTVEGTSNPNLYWYRQAAGRGLQLLFYSVGIGQISSEVPQNLSASRPQDRQFILSSKKLLLSDSGFYLCAWRVRGVYEQFFGPGTRLTVL.

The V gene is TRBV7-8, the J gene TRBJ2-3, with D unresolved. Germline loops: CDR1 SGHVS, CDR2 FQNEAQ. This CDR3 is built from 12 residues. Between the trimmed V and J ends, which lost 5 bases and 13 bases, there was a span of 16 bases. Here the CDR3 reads CASSTGTSREYF. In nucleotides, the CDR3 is TGTGCCAGCAGCACGGGTACCTCACGGGAGTATTTT. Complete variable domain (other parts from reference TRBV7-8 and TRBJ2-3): GAGVSQSPRYKVAKRGQDVALRCDPISGHVSLFWYQQALGQGPEFLTYFQNEAQLDKSGLPSDRFFAERPEGSVSTLKIQRTQQEDSAVYLCASSTGTSREYFGPGTRLTVL.

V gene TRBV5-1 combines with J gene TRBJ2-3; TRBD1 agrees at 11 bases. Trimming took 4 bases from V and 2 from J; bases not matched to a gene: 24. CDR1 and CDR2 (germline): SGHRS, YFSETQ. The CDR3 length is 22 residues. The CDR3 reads CASSQDRGRLSGASFNTDTQYF. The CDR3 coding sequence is TGCGCCAGCAGCCAGGACAGGGGGCGGCTTTCGGGGGCCTCCTTCAACACAGATACGCAGTATTTT. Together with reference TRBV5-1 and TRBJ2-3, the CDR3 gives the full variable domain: KAGVTQTPRYLIKTRGQQVTLSCSPISGHRSVSWYQQTPGQGLQFLFEYFSETQRNKGNFPGRFSGRQFSNSRSEMNVSTLELGDSALYLCASSQDRGRLSGASFNTDTQYFGPGTRLTVL.

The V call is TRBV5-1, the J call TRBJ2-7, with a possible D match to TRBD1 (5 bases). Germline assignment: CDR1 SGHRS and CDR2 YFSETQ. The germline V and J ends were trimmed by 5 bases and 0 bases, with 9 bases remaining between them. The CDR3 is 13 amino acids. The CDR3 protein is CASRTAGSYEQYF. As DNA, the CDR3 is TGCGCCAGCAGGACAGCAGGCTCCTACGAGCAGTACTTC.

The CDR3 protein is CASSPYGGDTGELFF. DNA of the CDR3: TGTGCCAGCAGCCCCTACGGGGGTGACACCGGGGAGCTGTTTTTT. V and J are TRBV7-6 and TRBJ2-2; tentative D call: TRBD2 (6 bases). CDR1 SGHVS and CDR2 FNYEAQ come from the germline V gene. The CDR3 contains 15 residues. Trimming shortened V by 5 bases and J by 3 bases, and 13 bases separated the two germline ends.

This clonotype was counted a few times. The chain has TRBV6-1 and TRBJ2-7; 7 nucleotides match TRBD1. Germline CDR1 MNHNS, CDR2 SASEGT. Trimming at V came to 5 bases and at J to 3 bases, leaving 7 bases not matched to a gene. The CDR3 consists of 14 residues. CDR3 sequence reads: CASSKTGSFYEQYF. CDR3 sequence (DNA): TGTGCCAGCAGTAAGACAGGGTCGTTCTACGAGCAGTACTTC.

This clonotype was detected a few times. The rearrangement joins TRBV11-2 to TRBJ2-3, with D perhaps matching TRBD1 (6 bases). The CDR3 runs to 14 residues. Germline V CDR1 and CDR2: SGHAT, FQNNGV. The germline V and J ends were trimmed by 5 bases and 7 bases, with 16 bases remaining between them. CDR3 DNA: TGTGCCAGCAGCACCCGGGACATCAATTATACGCAGTATTTT. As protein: CASSTRDINYTQYF.